This is a list of T cell receptor beta chains from one sample in a study of sequential checkpoint blockade in melanoma. The assay was immunoSEQ multiplex PCR, and TCRdb's table has in-frame clones only and misses some. The profile shows about 11,000 clones, around 27% of them singletons. The specimen was tumor tissue (inferred from file names), collected from a patient given nivolumab and ipilimumab in sequence. The receptors were gathered from a human donor with melanoma. CDR3s include the opening cysteine and the closing phenylalanine or tryptophan. The D gene is left open where the match is weak. The size entry is marked missing in some rows and otherwise reads once, few, many or a size class.

V,size,length,D,J,CDR3,DNA
TRBV6-8,-,14,-,TRBJ2-7,CASSGTGSSYEQYF,TGTGCCAGCAGTGGGACGGGGAGCTCCTACGAGCAGTACTTC
TRBV10-2,few,16,-,TRBJ2-1,CASSESGQGAYNEQFF,TGCGCCAGCAGTGAGTCAGGGCAGGGCGCCTACAATGAGCAGTTCTTC
TRBV7-1,many,13,-,TRBJ1-1,CASSHGTHTEAFF,TGTGCCAGCAGCCACGGGACTCACACTGAAGCTTTCTTT
TRBV5-1,-,16,-,TRBJ2-2,CASSLGSNSNTGELFF,TGCGCCAGCAGCTTAGGGTCGAATTCGAACACCGGGGAGCTGTTTTTT
TRBV6-8,few,21,-,TRBJ1-5,CASSKIQGQVSAIKKAQPQHF,TGTGCCAGCAGTAAAATACAGGGCCAAGTTTCAGCAATCAAGAAGGCTCAGCCCCAGCATTTT
TRBV6-8,-,15,TRBD2,TRBJ2-1,CASSYKWGTSDEQFF,TGTGCCAGCAGTTACAAGTGGGGGACTAGCGATGAGCAGTTCTTC
TRBV11-3,few,15,-,TRBJ1-4,CASSLGQAAAEKLFF,TGTGCCAGCAGCTTAGGCCAGGCGGCGGCTGAAAAACTGTTTTTT
TRBV12-5,-,18,TRBD2,TRBJ2-1,CASGLVLGRGGADNEQFF,TGTGCTAGTGGTTTGGTACTAGGTCGCGGGGGGGCTGACAATGAGCAGTTCTTC
TRBV11-3,-,15,-,TRBJ2-7,CASSLEVNSGNEQYF,TGTGCCAGCAGCCTAGAAGTGAACAGCGGTAACGAGCAGTACTTC
TRBV5-1,-,14,-,TRBJ1-6,CASSHRFDNSPLHF,TGCGCCAGCAGCCACAGGTTTGACAATTCACCCCTCCACTTT
TRBV9,few,16,TRBD1,TRBJ2-4,CASSPGQGGTKNIQYF,TGTGCCAGCAGTCCTGGACAGGGGGGTACCAAAAACATTCAGTACTTC
TRBV30,-,13,TRBD2,TRBJ2-1,CAWTGGGANEQFF,TGTGCCTGGACTGGCGGGGGGGCCAATGAGCAGTTCTTC
TRBV18,medium-sized,16,-,TRBJ2-5,CASRLSDGGPGETQYF,TGTGCCAGTAGACTCTCTGACGGGGGCCCGGGGGAGACCCAGTACTTC
TRBV29-1,-,14,TRBD1,TRBJ2-5,CSVAGTGVRETQYF,TGCAGCGTTGCCGGGACAGGGGTTCGGGAGACCCAGTACTTC